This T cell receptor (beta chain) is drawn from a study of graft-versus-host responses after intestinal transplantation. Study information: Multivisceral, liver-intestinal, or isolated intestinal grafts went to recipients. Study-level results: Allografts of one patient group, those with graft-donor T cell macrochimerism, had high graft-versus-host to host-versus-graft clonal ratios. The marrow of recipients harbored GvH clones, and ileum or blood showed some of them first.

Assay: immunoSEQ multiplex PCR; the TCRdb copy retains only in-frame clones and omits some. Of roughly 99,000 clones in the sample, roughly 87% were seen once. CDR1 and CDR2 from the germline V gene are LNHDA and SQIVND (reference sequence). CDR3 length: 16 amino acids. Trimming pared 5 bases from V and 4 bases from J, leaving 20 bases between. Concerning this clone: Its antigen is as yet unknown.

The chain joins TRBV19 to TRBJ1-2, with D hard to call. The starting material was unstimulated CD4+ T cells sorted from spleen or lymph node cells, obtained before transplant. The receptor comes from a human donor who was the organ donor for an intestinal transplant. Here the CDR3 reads CASSPSRPLSGYGYTF. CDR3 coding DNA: TGTGCCAGTAGTCCCTCCCGACCGCTCAGCGGCTATGGCTACACCTTC.